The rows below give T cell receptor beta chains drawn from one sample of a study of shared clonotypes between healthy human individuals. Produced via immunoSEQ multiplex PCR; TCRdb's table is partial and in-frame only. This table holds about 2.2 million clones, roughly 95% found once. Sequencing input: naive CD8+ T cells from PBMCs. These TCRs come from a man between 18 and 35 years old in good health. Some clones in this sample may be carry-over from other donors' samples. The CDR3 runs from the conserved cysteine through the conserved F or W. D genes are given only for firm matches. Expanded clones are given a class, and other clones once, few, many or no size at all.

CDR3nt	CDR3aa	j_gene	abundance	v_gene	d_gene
TGTGCCAGCAGCCAACCCGGCGAGGGTGGCTACACCTTC	CASSQPGEGGYTF	TRBJ1-2	-	TRBV5-5	-
TGTGCTAGTGCTGGGACAGGCGCCCAAGAGACCCAGTACTTC	CASAGTGAQETQYF	TRBJ2-5	-	TRBV12-5	TRBD1
TGTGCCAGCAGTGCGACTAGCGACACAGATACGCAGTATTTT	CASSATSDTDTQYF	TRBJ2-3	-	TRBV6-6	TRBD2
TGTGCCAGCTCACCCACCGACGGGGGGACTGAAGCTTTCTTT	CASSPTDGGTEAFF	TRBJ1-1	-	TRBV18	-
TGCGCCAGCAGCCAAGCCCCCCAGGGGCTAGAAGATACGCAGTATTTT	CASSQAPQGLEDTQYF	TRBJ2-3	once	TRBV4-1	-
TGTGCCAGTAGTTCCAACAGGGAAACTGAAGCTTTCTTT	CASSSNRETEAFF	TRBJ1-1	-	TRBV19	-
TGTGCCAGCAGTCATAAATCAGGGCCTTACTATGGCTACACCTTC	CASSHKSGPYYGYTF	TRBJ1-2	-	TRBV7-9	-
TGTGCCAGCAGCTTAGTAGGCGGAAGCTCCTACGAGCAGTACTTC	CASSLVGGSSYEQYF	TRBJ2-7	-	TRBV7-2	-
TGTGCCAGCAGCGCCGAAGACAGTATCTCCTACGAGCAGTACTTC	CASSAEDSISYEQYF	TRBJ2-7	-	TRBV7-6	-
TGTGCCAGCAGCCTCTCCCAGCGGGAGAACAATGAGCAGTTCTTC	CASSLSQRENNEQFF	TRBJ2-1	-	TRBV11-2	TRBD2
TGTGCCAGCAAGACAGGGGGTCCCTTGTTTGCGGAGCAGTACTTC	CASKTGGPLFAEQYF	TRBJ2-7	-	TRBV2	TRBD1
TGTGCCAGCAGCTTGGTGGGGTACGAGCAGTACTTC	CASSLVGYEQYF	TRBJ2-7	-	TRBV5-4	-
TGCGCCACCTATCCTCCTGACAGAAACTATGGCTACACCTTC	CATYPPDRNYGYTF	TRBJ1-2	few	TRBV10-2	-
TGTGCCAGCAGCTTAGGACCCCATGAGGGAGGGACCTACGAGCAGTACTTC	CASSLGPHEGGTYEQYF	TRBJ2-7	-	TRBV11-1	TRBD2
TGTGCCAGCACCGTCAACCCTATTAGGGAAGAGACCCAGTACTTC	CASTVNPIREETQYF	TRBJ2-5	once	TRBV6-1	-
TGTGCCAGCAGTACGGACTACTTAAAGTACAATGAGCAGTTCTTC	CASSTDYLKYNEQFF	TRBJ2-1	-	TRBV2	-
TGTGCCATCAGTGACCGACAGGGGGTGAACTACGAGCAGTACTTC	CAISDRQGVNYEQYF	TRBJ2-7	-	TRBV10-3	TRBD1
TGCAGCGTTGAAGGGCTAGCAGCGGGCAATGAGCAGTTCTTC	CSVEGLAAGNEQFF	TRBJ2-1	once	TRBV29-1	-
TGTGCCTGGAGTGTAGGCCGCTTTGGTTACAATGAGCAGTTCTTC	CAWSVGRFGYNEQFF	TRBJ2-1	-	TRBV30	-
TGTGCCAGCAGCCATCTGGTAGTGGTAGTAGCGGGAGGCACAGATACGCAGTATTTT	CASSHLVVVVAGGTDTQYF	TRBJ2-3	once	TRBV7-2	TRBD2
TGTGCCAGCATCCCATGGGGGACTAGCGGGAACTACGAGCAGTACTTC	CASIPWGTSGNYEQYF	TRBJ2-7	-	TRBV28	TRBD2
TGCGCCAGCAATGCCGGGACATCATATGGCTACACCTTC	CASNAGTSYGYTF	TRBJ1-2	-	TRBV5-1	-
TGTGCCAGCAGCGAGGGGGGGGCTAGCGCTTACAATGAGCAGTTCTTC	CASSEGGASAYNEQFF	TRBJ2-1	-	TRBV7-2	-
TGTGCCAGCAGCTCCACTGGACAGGGAAAATACGAGCAGTACTTC	CASSSTGQGKYEQYF	TRBJ2-7	-	TRBV7-9	TRBD1
TGTGCCAGCAGCTTAGCCATGCGCTATCGGGGCTGGACCTACAATGAGCAGTTCTTC	CASSLAMRYRGWTYNEQFF	TRBJ2-1	-	TRBV7-9	-
TGTGCCAGCAGACCCGGACAGGGACTTAACTACGAGCAGTACTTC	CASRPGQGLNYEQYF	TRBJ2-7	-	TRBV27	TRBD1
TGTGCCAGCAGCCACCATAGCGGGACACACAATGAGCAGTTCTTC	CASSHHSGTHNEQFF	TRBJ2-1	once	TRBV7-9	TRBD2
TGTGCCAGCAGCCGCTCCGGGACTAGCGGGAGGCTAGAAAACGAGCAGTACTTC	CASSRSGTSGRLENEQYF	TRBJ2-7	-	TRBV11-2	TRBD2
TGTGCCAGCAGAGGTGACTTCTATGGCTACACCTTC	CASRGDFYGYTF	TRBJ1-2	-	TRBV28	-
TGTGCCAGCAGTCCCCTACTCCTCGGGACAGGTGTCACAGATACGCAGTATTTT	CASSPLLLGTGVTDTQYF	TRBJ2-3	-	TRBV28	TRBD1
TGTGCCAGCAGTCTCAGCGTGGGACAGGGTACCTACGAGCAGTACTTC	CASSLSVGQGTYEQYF	TRBJ2-7	-	TRBV2	TRBD1
TGTGCCATCCAAGTTGGGGGAGGGCCTACATCAACCTACAATGAGCAGTTCTTC	CAIQVGGGPTSTYNEQFF	TRBJ2-1	-	TRBV27	TRBD2
TGTGCCAGCAGTTATAACGCTGAAAAACTGTTTTTT	CASSYNAEKLFF	TRBJ1-4	-	TRBV6-5	-
TGTGCCAGCAGCTTTAGGACAAGCTATGGCTACACCTTC	CASSFRTSYGYTF	TRBJ1-2	-	TRBV5-8	-
TGCGCCAGCAGCGCCGACAGGGGGGACACGCAGTATTTT	CASSADRGDTQYF	TRBJ2-3	-	TRBV10-1	TRBD1
TGCAGCGTTGAAGAACTGAGGGGGGAGCAGTTCTTC	CSVEELRGEQFF	TRBJ2-1	-	TRBV29-1	-
TGTGCCAGCAGTTATCAATGGATGAACACTGAAGCTTTCTTT	CASSYQWMNTEAFF	TRBJ1-1	-	TRBV21-1	-
TGTGCCAGCAGCTCACTAGCGGGAGGTGGATACGAGCAGTACTTC	CASSSLAGGGYEQYF	TRBJ2-7	-	TRBV4-2	TRBD2
TGCGCCAGCAGCCCGTCCTGGGGAGCGGGAGGGACCTACGAGCAGTACTTC	CASSPSWGAGGTYEQYF	TRBJ2-7	once	TRBV5-1	TRBD2